This T cell receptor (beta chain) emerged from a study of blood T cell repertoires in COVID-19. On the study more broadly: Whether acute or convalescent, the COVID-19 samples came from the United States, Italy and Spain. T cells, B-cell-depleted T cells, or PBMCs supplied cDNA or gDNA.

This CDR3 spans 14 amino acids. V gave up 6 bases and J gave up 2 bases; unmatched junction bases: 3. Looked up from germline, CDR1 is ENHRY and CDR2 is SYGVKD. The method was immunoSEQ multiplex PCR; TCRdb's version includes in-frame clones alone and lacks a portion of them. The data show over 120,000 clones, over 70% seen once. This chain links TRBV10-3 with TRBJ1-5; 8 positions agree with TRBD1. The receptor was derived from a human donor in a cohort sampled during active COVID-19. Material: peripheral blood. The CDR3 protein is CAISLQGGNQPQHF. The CDR3 DNA reads as TGTGCCATCAGCTTACAGGGGGGCAATCAGCCCCAGCATTTT.